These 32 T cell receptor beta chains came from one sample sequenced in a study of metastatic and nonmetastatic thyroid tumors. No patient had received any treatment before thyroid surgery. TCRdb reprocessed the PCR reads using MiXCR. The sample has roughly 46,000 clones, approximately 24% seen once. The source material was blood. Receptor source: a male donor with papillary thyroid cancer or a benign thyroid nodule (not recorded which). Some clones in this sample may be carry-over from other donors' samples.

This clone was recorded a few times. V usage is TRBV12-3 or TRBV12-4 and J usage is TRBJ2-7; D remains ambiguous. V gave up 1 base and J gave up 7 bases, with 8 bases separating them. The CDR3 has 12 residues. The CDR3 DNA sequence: TGTGCCAGCAGTTTAGGGGTTCGTGAGCAGTACTTC. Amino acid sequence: CASSLGVREQYF.

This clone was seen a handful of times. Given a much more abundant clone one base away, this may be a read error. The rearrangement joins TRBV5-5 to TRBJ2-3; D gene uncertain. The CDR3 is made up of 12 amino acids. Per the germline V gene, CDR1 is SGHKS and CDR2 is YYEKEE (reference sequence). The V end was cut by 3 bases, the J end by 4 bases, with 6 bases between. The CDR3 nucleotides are TGTGCCAGCAGCTGGGTGTCAGATACGCAGTATTTT. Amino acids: CASSWVSDTQYF.

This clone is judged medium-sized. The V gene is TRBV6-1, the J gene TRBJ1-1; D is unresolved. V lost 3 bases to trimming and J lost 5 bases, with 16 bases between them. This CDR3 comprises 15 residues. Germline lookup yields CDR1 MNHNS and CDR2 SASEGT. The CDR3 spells CASSDLLRPGTEAFF. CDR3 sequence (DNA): TGTGCCAGCAGTGACCTCCTACGGCCCGGAACTGAAGCTTTCTTT.

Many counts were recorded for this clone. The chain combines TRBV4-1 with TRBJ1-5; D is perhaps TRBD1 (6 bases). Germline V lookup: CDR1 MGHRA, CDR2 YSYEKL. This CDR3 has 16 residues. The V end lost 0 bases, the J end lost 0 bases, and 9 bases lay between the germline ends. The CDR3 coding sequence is TGCGCCAGCAGCCAAGATGGGACAAATAGCAATCAGCCCCAGCATTTT. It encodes CASSQDGTNSNQPQHF.

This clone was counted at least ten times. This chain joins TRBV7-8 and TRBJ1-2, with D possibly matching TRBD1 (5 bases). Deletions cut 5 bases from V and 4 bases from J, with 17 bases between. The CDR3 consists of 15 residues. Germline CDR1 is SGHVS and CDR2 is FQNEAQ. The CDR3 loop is CASSPTDMMFYGYTF. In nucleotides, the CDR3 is TGTGCCAGCAGCCCCACGGACATGATGTTCTATGGCTACACCTTC.

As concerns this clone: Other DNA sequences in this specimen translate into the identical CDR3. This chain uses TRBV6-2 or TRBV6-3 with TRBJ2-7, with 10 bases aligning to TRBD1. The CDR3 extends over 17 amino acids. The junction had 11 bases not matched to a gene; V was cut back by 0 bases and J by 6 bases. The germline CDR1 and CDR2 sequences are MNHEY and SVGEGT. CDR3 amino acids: CASSYSLPVDRGGEQYF. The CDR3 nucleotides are TGTGCCAGCAGTTACTCCCTTCCCGTGGACAGGGGGGGCGAGCAGTACTTC.

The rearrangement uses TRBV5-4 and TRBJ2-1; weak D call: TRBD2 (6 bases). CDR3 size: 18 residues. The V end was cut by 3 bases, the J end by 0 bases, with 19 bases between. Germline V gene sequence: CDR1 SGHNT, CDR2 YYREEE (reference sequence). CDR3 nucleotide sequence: TGTGCCAGCAGCTCCCTTGGAGGGAGCGGGTCCTCCTACAATGAGCAGTTCTTC. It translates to CASSSLGGSGSSYNEQFF.

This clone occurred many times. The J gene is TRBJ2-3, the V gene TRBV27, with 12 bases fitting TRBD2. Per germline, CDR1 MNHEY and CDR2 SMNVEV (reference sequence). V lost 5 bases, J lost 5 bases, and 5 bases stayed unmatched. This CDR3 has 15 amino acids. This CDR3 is CASSPPGLAGDTQYF. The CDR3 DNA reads TGTGCCAGCAGTCCGCCGGGACTAGCGGGAGATACGCAGTATTTT.

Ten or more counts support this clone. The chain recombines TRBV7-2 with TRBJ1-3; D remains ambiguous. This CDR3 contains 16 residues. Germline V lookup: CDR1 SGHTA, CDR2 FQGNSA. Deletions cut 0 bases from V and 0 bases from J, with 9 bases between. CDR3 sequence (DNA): TGTGCCAGCAGCTTAGCCCTGGCGTCCTCTGGAAACACCATATATTTT. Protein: CASSLALASSGNTIYF.

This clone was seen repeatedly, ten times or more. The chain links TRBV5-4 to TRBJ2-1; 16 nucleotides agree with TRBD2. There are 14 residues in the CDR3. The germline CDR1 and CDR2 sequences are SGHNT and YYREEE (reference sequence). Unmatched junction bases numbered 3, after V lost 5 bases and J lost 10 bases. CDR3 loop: CASSPGLAGGEQFF. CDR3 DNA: TGTGCCAGCAGTCCGGGACTAGCGGGAGGGGAGCAGTTCTTC.

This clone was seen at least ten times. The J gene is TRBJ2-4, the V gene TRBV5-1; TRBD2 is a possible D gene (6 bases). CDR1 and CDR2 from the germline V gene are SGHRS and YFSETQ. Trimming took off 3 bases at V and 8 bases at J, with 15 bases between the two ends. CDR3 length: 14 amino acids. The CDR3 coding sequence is TGCGCCAGCAGCTCCGGGGGAGTAGGAGACATTCAGTACTTC. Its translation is CASSSGGVGDIQYF.

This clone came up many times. Written as DNA, the CDR3 is TGTGCCAGCAGCTTAGCGATGTGGGGCAGGGGGACAGATACGCAGTATTTT. This gives the protein CASSLAMWGRGTDTQYF. J is TRBJ2-3 and V is TRBV7-2; 7 positions agree with TRBD1. CDR1 is SGHTA and CDR2 is FQGNSA in the germline V gene. Unmatched junction bases numbered 9, after V lost 0 bases and J lost 3 bases. CDR3 length: 17 amino acids. Full variable domain (missing parts from reference TRBV7-2 and TRBJ2-3): GAGVSQSPSNKVTEKGKDVELRCDPISGHTALYWYRQSLGQGLEFLIYFQGNSAPDKSGLPSDRFSAERTGGSVSTLTIQRTQQEDSAVYLCASSLAMWGRGTDTQYFGPGTRLTVL.

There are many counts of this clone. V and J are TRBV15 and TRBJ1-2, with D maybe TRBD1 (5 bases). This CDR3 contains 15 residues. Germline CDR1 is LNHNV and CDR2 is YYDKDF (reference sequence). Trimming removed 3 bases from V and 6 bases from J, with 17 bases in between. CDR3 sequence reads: CATSSARAPGDGYTF. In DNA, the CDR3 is TGTGCCACCAGCAGCGCCAGGGCCCCGGGCGATGGCTACACCTTC. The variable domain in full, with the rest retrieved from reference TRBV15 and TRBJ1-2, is DAMVIQNPRYQVTQFGKPVTLSCSQTLNHNVMYWYQQKSSQAPKLLFHYYDKDFNNEADTPDNFQSRRPNTSFCFLDIRSPGLGDTAMYLCATSSARAPGDGYTFGSGTRLTVV.

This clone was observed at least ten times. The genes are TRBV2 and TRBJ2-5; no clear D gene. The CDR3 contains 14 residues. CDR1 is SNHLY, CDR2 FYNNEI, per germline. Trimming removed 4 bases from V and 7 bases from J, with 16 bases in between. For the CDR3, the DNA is TGTGCCAGCAGTGTAGGCGACCCGAAAGGGACCCAGTACTTC. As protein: CASSVGDPKGTQYF.

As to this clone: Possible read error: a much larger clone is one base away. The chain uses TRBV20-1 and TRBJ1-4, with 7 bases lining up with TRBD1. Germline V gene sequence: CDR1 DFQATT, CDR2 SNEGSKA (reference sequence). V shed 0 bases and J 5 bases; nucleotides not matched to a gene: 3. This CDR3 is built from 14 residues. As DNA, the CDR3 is TGCAGTGCTAGAGACTACAGGGGAAATGAAAAACTGTTTTTT. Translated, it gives CSARDYRGNEKLFF.

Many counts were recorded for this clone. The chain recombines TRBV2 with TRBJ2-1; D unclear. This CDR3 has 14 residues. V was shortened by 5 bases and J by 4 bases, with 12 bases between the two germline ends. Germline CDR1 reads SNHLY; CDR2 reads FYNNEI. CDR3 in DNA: TGTGCCAGCAGTTCGGCTAGATCTTACAATGAGCAGTTCTTC. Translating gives CASSSARSYNEQFF.

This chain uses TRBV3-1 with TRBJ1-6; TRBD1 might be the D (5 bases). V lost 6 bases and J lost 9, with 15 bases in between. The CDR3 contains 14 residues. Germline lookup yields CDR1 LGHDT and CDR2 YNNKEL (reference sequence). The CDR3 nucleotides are TGTGCCAGCAGGGACACAGGCACCACTTCACCCCTCCACTTT. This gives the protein CASRDTGTTSPLHF.

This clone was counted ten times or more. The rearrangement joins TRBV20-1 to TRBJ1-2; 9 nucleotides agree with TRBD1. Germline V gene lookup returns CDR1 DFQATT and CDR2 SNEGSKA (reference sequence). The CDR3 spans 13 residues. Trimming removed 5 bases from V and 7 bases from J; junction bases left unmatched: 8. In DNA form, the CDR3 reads TGCAGTGCTGAAGGGACAGGGAGGGGTGGCTACACCTTC. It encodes CSAEGTGRGGYTF.

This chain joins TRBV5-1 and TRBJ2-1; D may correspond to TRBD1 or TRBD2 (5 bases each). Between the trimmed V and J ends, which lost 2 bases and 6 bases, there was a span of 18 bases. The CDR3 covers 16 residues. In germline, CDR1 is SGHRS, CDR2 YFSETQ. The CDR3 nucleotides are TGCGCCAGCAGCTTAGAACAGGTAGCGCGATCCAATGAGCAGTTCTTC. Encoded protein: CASSLEQVARSNEQFF.

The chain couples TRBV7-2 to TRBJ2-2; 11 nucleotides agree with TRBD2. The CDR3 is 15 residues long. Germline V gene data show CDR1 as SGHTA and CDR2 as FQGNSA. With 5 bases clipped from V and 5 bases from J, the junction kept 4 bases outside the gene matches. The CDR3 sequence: CASSSTSGRTGELFF. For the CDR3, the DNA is TGTGCCAGCAGCAGCACTAGCGGGAGAACCGGGGAGCTGTTTTTT. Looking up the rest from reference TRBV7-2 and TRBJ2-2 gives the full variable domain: GAGVSQSPSNKVTEKGKDVELRCDPISGHTALYWYRQSLGQGLEFLIYFQGNSAPDKSGLPSDRFSAERTGGSVSTLTIQRTQQEDSAVYLCASSSTSGRTGELFFGEGSRLTVL.

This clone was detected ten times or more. The CDR3 nucleotides read TGCGCCAGCAGCTTGCCGGGGGCTTACACTGAAGCTTTCTTT. Its protein product is CASSLPGAYTEAFF. V gene TRBV5-1 combines with J gene TRBJ1-1, with D perhaps matching TRBD1 (6 bases). CDR1 and CDR2 (germline): SGHRS, YFSETQ. V lost 1 base, J lost 3 bases, and 10 bases lay in between. The CDR3 contains 14 residues.

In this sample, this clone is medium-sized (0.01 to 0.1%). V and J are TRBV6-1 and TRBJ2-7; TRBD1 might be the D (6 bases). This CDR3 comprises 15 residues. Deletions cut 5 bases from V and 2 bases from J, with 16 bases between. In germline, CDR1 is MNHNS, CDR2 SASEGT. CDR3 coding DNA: TGTGCCAGCAGTTTCCCTGGGGGCGGCCCCTACGAGCAGTACTTC. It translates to CASSFPGGGPYEQYF.

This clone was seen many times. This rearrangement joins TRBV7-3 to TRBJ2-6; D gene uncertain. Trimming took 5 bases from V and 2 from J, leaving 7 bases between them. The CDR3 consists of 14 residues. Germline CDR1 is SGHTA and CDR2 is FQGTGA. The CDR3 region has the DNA TGTGCCAGCAGCCCGACCCCTGGGGCCAACGTCCTGACTTTC. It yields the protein CASSPTPGANVLTF.

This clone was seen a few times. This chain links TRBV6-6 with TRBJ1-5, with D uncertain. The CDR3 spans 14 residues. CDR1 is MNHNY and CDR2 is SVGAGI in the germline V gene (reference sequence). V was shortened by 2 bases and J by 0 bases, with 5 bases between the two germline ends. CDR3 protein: CASSYSNSNQPQHF. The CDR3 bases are TGTGCCAGCAGTTACAGTAATAGCAATCAGCCCCAGCATTTT.

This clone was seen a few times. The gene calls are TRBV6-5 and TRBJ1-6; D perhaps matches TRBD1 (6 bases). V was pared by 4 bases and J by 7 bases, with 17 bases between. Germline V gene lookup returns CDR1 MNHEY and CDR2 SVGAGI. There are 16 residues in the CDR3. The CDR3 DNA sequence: TGTGCCAGCAGTTTCCACCCGACAGGAAGCAATTCACCCCTCCACTTT. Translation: CASSFHPTGSNSPLHF.

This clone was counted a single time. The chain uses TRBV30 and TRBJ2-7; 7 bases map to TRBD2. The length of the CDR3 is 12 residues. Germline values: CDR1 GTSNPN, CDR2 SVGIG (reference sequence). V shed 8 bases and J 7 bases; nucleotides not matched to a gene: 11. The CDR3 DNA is TGTGCCCGTGACCATAGCGGGCAAGAGCAGTACTTC. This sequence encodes CARDHSGQEQYF.

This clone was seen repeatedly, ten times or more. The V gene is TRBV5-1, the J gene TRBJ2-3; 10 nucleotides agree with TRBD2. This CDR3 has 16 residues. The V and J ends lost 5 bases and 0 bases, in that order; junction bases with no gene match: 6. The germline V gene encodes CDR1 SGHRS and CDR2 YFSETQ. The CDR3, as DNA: TGCGCCAGCAGGGCCGGGACTAGCGCTAGCACAGATACGCAGTATTTT. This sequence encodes CASRAGTSASTDTQYF.

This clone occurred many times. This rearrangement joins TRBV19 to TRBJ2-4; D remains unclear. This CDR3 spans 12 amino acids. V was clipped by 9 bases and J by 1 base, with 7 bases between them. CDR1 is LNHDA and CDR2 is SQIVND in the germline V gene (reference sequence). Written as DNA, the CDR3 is TGTGCCAGCCTAGGCGCCAAAAACATTCAGTACTTC. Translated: CASLGAKNIQYF.

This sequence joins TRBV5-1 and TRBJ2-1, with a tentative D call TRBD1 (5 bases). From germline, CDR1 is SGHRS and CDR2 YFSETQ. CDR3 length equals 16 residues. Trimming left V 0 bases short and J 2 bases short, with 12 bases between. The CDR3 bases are TGCGCCAGCAGCTTGGTAGCAGGGATGACCTACAATGAGCAGTTCTTC. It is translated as CASSLVAGMTYNEQFF.

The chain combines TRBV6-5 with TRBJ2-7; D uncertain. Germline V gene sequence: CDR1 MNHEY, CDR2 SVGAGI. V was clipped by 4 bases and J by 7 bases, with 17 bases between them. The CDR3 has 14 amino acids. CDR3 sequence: CASSCGAWNKEQYF. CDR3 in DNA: TGTGCCAGCAGTTGCGGCGCATGGAACAAGGAGCAGTACTTC.

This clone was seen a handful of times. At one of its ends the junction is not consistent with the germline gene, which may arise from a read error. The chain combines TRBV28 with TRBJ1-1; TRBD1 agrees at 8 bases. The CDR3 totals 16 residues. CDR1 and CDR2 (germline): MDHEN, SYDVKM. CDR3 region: CASSLYQQGGGTESFF. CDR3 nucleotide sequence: TGTGCCAGCAGTTTGTATCAACAGGGGGGCGGCACTGAATCTTTCTTT.

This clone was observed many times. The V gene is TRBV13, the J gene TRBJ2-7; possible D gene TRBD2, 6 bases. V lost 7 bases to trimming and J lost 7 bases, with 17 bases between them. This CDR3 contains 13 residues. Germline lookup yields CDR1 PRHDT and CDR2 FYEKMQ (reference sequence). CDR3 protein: CASTQGRRSEQYF. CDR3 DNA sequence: TGTGCCAGCACCCAAGGGAGGAGGAGTGAGCAGTACTTC.